Listed below are T cell receptor beta chains from one sample, sequenced in a study of blood T cell repertoires in COVID-19. Data came from immunoSEQ multiplex PCR; TCRdb stores just in-frame clones and leaves some out. Found here are under 300,000 clones, around 90% of them singletons; the top ten hold roughly 2.1%. The sample comprised PBMCs or T cells enriched from blood (not recorded which). These receptors all come from a middle-aged woman with acute COVID-19. The CDR3 runs from the conserved cysteine through the conserved F or W. D genes are given only for firm matches. Expanded clones get a size class; other rows say once, few or many, or leave the size out.

d_gene,abundance,j_gene,v_gene,CDR3aa,CDR3nt
TRBD2,NA,TRBJ2-7,TRBV6-2/TRBV6-3,CASSQGLALEQYF,TGTGCCAGCAGTCAGGGACTAGCACTTGAGCAGTACTTC
TRBD1,NA,TRBJ1-2,TRBV19,CASSPDRYQYGYTF,TGTGCCAGTAGTCCGGACAGGTATCAATATGGCTACACCTTC
TRBD1,NA,TRBJ1-6,TRBV19,CASSTSQGASPLHF,TGTGCCAGTAGTACAAGCCAGGGGGCTTCACCCCTCCACTTT
NA,NA,TRBJ2-3,TRBV3-1/TRBV3-2,CASSQDVYSTQYF,TGTGCCAGCAGCCAAGATGTGTATTCGACGCAGTATTTT
TRBD2,once,TRBJ2-7,TRBV24-1,CATSDPRLAGGLEQYF,TGTGCCACCAGTGACCCTAGACTAGCGGGAGGACTCGAGCAGTACTTC
NA,NA,TRBJ1-3,TRBV7-2,CASSYSGLGSGNTIYF,TGTGCCAGCAGCTACTCAGGGTTGGGCTCTGGAAACACCATATATTTT
TRBD2,NA,TRBJ2-2,TRBV5-4,CASSPAGVAGGLPGELFF,TGTGCCAGCAGTCCCGCCGGGGTTGCGGGAGGTCTACCCGGGGAGCTGTTTTTT
TRBD2,once,TRBJ2-7,TRBV7-9,CASSLEMGLADSYEQYF,TGTGCCAGCAGCTTAGAAATGGGACTAGCGGACTCCTACGAGCAGTACTTC
TRBD1,NA,TRBJ2-7,TRBV3-1/TRBV3-2,CASSPGTGPSKQYF,TGTGCCAGCAGCCCCGGGACAGGGCCCTCGAAGCAGTACTTC
TRBD1,once,TRBJ1-2,TRBV23-1,CASSQPSPDRGQPYGYTF,TGCGCCAGCAGTCAACCCAGCCCCGACAGGGGGCAACCCTATGGCTACACCTTC
NA,once,TRBJ1-5,TRBV18,CASSPNMGGFGQPQHF,TGTGCCAGCTCACCAAATATGGGAGGGTTTGGTCAGCCCCAGCATTTT
TRBD1,NA,TRBJ2-7,TRBV29-1,CSARQGAAYEQYF,TGCAGCGCCCGACAGGGGGCCGCCTACGAGCAGTACTTC
NA,NA,TRBJ1-1,TRBV7-9,CASSLGGGALGEAFF,TGTGCCAGCAGCTTAGGGGGAGGGGCCCTGGGTGAAGCTTTCTTT
NA,NA,TRBJ2-5,TRBV30,CAWRPAVRETQYF,TGTGCCTGGCGTCCGGCGGTTCGAGAGACCCAGTACTTC
NA,few,TRBJ1-2,TRBV2,CASSEALPGADGYTF,TGTGCCAGCAGTGAAGCGCTTCCAGGGGCGGATGGCTACACCTTC
NA,once,TRBJ2-7,TRBV7-8,CAGERIRNEQYF,TGTGCCGGAGAGAGGATCCGGAATGAGCAGTACTTC
TRBD2,once,TRBJ2-2,TRBV7-3,CASSLRRTSGRNTGELFF,TGTGCCAGCAGCTTACGACGGACTAGCGGGAGGAACACCGGGGAGCTGTTTTTT
TRBD1,NA,TRBJ1-5,TRBV29-1,CSVTEGPRGQGKEPQHF,TGCAGCGTTACTGAAGGCCCAAGAGGACAGGGGAAAGAGCCCCAGCATTTT
NA,NA,TRBJ1-2,TRBV2,CASRDSGANYGYTF,TGTGCCAGCAGGGACAGCGGAGCTAACTATGGCTACACCTTC
TRBD2,NA,TRBJ2-3,TRBV19,CASSTKRGVYPDTQYF,TGTGCCAGTAGTACAAAGCGGGGGGTTTATCCAGATACGCAGTATTTT
TRBD1,NA,TRBJ1-6,TRBV30,CAWSSLTGGTSPLHF,TGTGCCTGGAGCTCTCTTACAGGGGGAACTTCACCCCTCCACTTT
TRBD1,once,TRBJ1-2,TRBV5-1,CASSSLGTASNYGYTF,TGCGCCAGCAGCTCACTAGGGACAGCCTCTAACTATGGCTACACCTTC
TRBD1,NA,TRBJ1-2,TRBV28,CASSISTGGAGYGYTF,TGTGCCAGCAGTATATCGACAGGGGGCGCAGGTTATGGCTACACCTTC
TRBD1,NA,TRBJ1-2,TRBV3-1/TRBV3-2,CASSQDLRGRHSGYTF,TGTGCCAGCAGCCAAGATCTGAGGGGGCGCCACTCTGGCTACACCTTC
TRBD1,NA,TRBJ1-4,TRBV2,CASSEAYGQGDGLFF,TGTGCCAGCAGTGAAGCCTACGGACAGGGGGACGGACTGTTTTTT
NA,NA,TRBJ1-3,TRBV2,CASSEAAGAGNTIYF,TGTGCCAGCAGTGAAGCGGCAGGGGCTGGAAACACCATATATTTT
TRBD1,NA,TRBJ2-3,TRBV19,CASSGAGTGRNTDTQYF,TGTGCCAGTAGTGGAGCCGGGACAGGGAGGAACACAGATACGCAGTATTTT
TRBD2,NA,TRBJ2-1,TRBV7-9,CASSWGLAGDEQFF,TGTGCCAGCAGCTGGGGACTAGCGGGGGACGAGCAGTTCTTC